Below, 15 T cell receptor beta chains from the same sample are listed, as sequenced in a study of cytomegalovirus exposure and HLA in healthy donors. The primer mix had 60 Vbeta and 13 Jbeta primers. Assay used: immunoSEQ multiplex PCR; TCRdb lists only in-frame clones, some missing. This table has about 190,000 clones, about 90% appearing once. Sequences were obtained from PBMCs. The origin of the receptors is a boy younger than 10 in good health and CMV-seronegative.

V is TRBV5-1 and J is TRBJ2-2; 10 bases line up with TRBD1. Germline CDR1 reads SGHRS; CDR2 reads YFSETQ. CDR3 length: 15 amino acids. V shed 4 bases and J 8 bases; nucleotides not matched to a gene: 8. CDR3 in amino acids: CASSASTGGGGELFF. CDR3 DNA sequence: TGCGCCAGCAGCGCCTCGACAGGGGGCGGAGGGGAGCTGTTTTTT.

CDR3 in DNA: TGTGCCAGCAGTGTGGAGAGATACAATGAGCAGTTCTTC. Translating gives CASSVERYNEQFF. The V call is TRBV6-4, the J call TRBJ2-1; D gene ambiguous. This CDR3 contains 13 residues. Germline values: CDR1 MRHNA, CDR2 SNTAGT. With 4 bases removed from V and 4 bases from J, the gap between germline ends came to 8 bases.

The chain employs TRBV9 and TRBJ2-5, with D uncertain. The germline V and J ends were trimmed by 0 bases and 5 bases, with 8 bases remaining between them. The germline V gene encodes CDR1 SGDLS and CDR2 YYNGEE. CDR3 length: 13 residues. The CDR3 region has the DNA TGTGCCAGCAGCGTAGAGAGCAGGGAGACCCAGTACTTC. It is translated as CASSVESRETQYF.

The chain carries TRBV7-9 and TRBJ1-5; 12 positions match TRBD1. Germline CDR1 SEHNR, CDR2 FQNEAQ (reference sequence). The CDR3 is 17 amino acids. V shed 8 bases, J shed 3 bases, and the junction held 11 bases outside the gene matches. The CDR3 sequence is CASSRGGQGAPNQPQHF. The CDR3, as DNA: TGTGCCAGCTCCCGGGGGGGACAGGGGGCTCCCAATCAGCCCCAGCATTTT.

CDR3 DNA: TGTGCCAGTAGTATTAAATTCAATGACGGGGACAGCCCCTACGAGCAGTACTTC. This translates into CASSIKFNDGDSPYEQYF. The genes are TRBV19 and TRBJ2-7; 7 bases are a match to TRBD1. Germline values: CDR1 LNHDA, CDR2 SQIVND (reference sequence). J lost 2 bases, V lost 3 bases, and 16 bases had no gene match. CDR3 length: 18 amino acids.

The rearrangement joins TRBV27 to TRBJ2-7; tentatively, D is TRBD1 (6 bases). Per germline, CDR1 MNHEY and CDR2 SMNVEV (reference sequence). CDR3 size: 12 residues. This chain's CDR3 is CVAGTNPYEQYF. The CDR3 DNA is TGTGTCGCCGGGACAAATCCCTACGAGCAGTACTTC.

This chain links TRBV30 with TRBJ1-1; D may be TRBD1 (6 bases). Germline values: CDR1 GTSNPN, CDR2 SVGIG (reference sequence). Trimming removed 0 bases from V and 7 bases from J, with 24 bases in between. The CDR3 runs 17 residues. CDR3: CAWSVLRDGEGTSEAFF. The CDR3 DNA follows: TGTGCCTGGAGTGTACTCCGGGACGGAGAGGGGACAAGTGAAGCTTTCTTT.

The chain joins TRBV23-1 to TRBJ2-5; a possible D gene is TRBD1 (6 bases). TRBV23-1 is an open reading frame whose function is uncertain. This CDR3 is 17 amino acids long. The ends were cut back, 3 bases at V and 11 bases at J, with 28 bases in the middle. The CDR3 loop is CASSHLHMGARSRWQYF. CDR3 bases: TGCGCCAGCAGTCACCTACATATGGGGGCGCGGTCCCGCTGGCAGTACTTC.

This clone was picked up a small number of times. The chain has TRBV28 and TRBJ2-6; possibly TRBD1 for D (6 bases). Deletions cut 2 bases from V and 1 base from J, with 9 bases between. There are 16 residues in the CDR3. CDR1 is MDHEN and CDR2 is SYDVKM in the germline V gene. CDR3 protein: CASSLPGVSGANVLTF. CDR3 bases: TGTGCCAGCAGTTTACCAGGGGTTTCTGGGGCCAACGTCCTGACTTTC.

V and J are TRBV5-1 and TRBJ2-7, with D possibly being TRBD2 (6 bases). Deletions cut 5 bases from V and 1 base from J, with 13 bases between. Germline-derived CDR1 and CDR2 are SGHRS and YFSETQ. The CDR3 is 14 amino acids. The CDR3 nucleotides read TGCGCCAGCAGGGCCGGGACTGATTCCTACGAGCAGTACTTC. Translating gives CASRAGTDSYEQYF.

This clone was found a few times. V and J are TRBV4-1 and TRBJ1-1, with 7 bases fitting TRBD1. Germline assignment: CDR1 MGHRA and CDR2 YSYEKL. Trimming took 4 bases from V and 5 from J; bases not matched to a gene: 4. The CDR3 covers 13 residues. The CDR3 region has the DNA TGCGCCAGCAGCCCGACAGGGAGGACTGAAGCTTTCTTT. Translating gives CASSPTGRTEAFF.

V is TRBV15 and J is TRBJ2-5; 13 bases fit TRBD2. Germline V gives CDR1 LNHNV, CDR2 YYDKDF (reference sequence). The junction had 3 bases not matched to a gene; V was cut back by 0 bases and J by 5 bases. The CDR3 is made up of 16 amino acids. Here the CDR3 DNA reads TGTGCCACCAGCAGAGAACCGGGACTAGCGGGGGAGACCCAGTACTTC. This codes for CATSREPGLAGETQYF. Full variable domain (outside the CDR3, taken from reference TRBV15 and TRBJ2-5): DAMVIQNPRYQVTQFGKPVTLSCSQTLNHNVMYWYQQKSSQAPKLLFHYYDKDFNNEADTPDNFQSRRPNTSFCFLDIRSPGLGDTAMYLCATSREPGLAGETQYFGPGTRLLVL.

The rearrangement joins TRBV23-1 to TRBJ2-1; the D gene is possibly TRBD1 (5 bases). TRBV23-1 is noted as an ORF with a role that remains uncertain. The CDR3 sequence is 15 residues long. Trimming pared 7 bases from V and 6 bases from J, leaving 19 bases between. The chain's CDR3 is CASTYERGSGNEQFF. Written as DNA, the CDR3 is TGCGCCAGCACATATGAAAGGGGCTCAGGCAATGAGCAGTTCTTC.

J is TRBJ2-5 and V is TRBV7-9, with TRBD1 identical over 9 bases. Matching the DNA end better, TRBJ2-7 makes the J call doubtful. This CDR3 region has 15 residues. From germline, CDR1 is SEHNR and CDR2 FQNEAQ (reference sequence). The CDR3 spells CASSLGGQGSYEQYF. DNA for the CDR3: TGTGCCAGCAGTTTGGGAGGACAGGGGTCCTACGAGCAGTACTTC.

This chain links TRBV28 with TRBJ1-1; D remains unclear. CDR1 and CDR2 (germline): MDHEN, SYDVKM. CDR3 length: 13 residues. The V end lost 5 bases, the J end lost 0 bases, and 7 bases lay between the germline ends. DNA for the CDR3: TGTGCCAGCAGTACAACTATGAACACTGAAGCTTTCTTT. It codes for CASSTTMNTEAFF.